The present T cell receptor beta chain was sequenced within a study of human T cells and chemical hapten exposure. As to time point: patch test 2, 6 weeks after DPC sensitization. Documented treatment: therapeutic diphenylcyclopropenone sensitization with weekly scalp DPC. With 7 bases removed from V and 1 base from J, the gap between germline ends came to 10 bases. The CDR3 sequence is 13 residues long. Germline CDR1 reads SNHLY; CDR2 reads FYNNEI. From the RACE reads, TCRdb called clonotypes with MiXCR, one entry per CDR3 protein. The sample holds 75,000 to 90,000 distinct CDR3 sequences, under 11% seen once.

The input for sequencing was whole blood, taken in connection with sensitization to the hapten diphenylcyclopropenone (DPC). The chain joins TRBV2 to TRBJ1-1; D gene unclear. This sequence originates from a woman between 45 and 65 years old with alopecia areata. Some clones in this sample may be carry-over from other donors' samples. The CDR3 loop is CASIMEANTEAFF. The CDR3, as DNA: TGTGCCAGCATCATGGAAGCGAACACTGAAGCTTTCTTT.